The T cell receptor (beta chain) under discussion was sequenced for a study of CD8+ T cells in alopecia areata (dated by TCRdb to between 2018 and 2020). As for the study more broadly: The study used high-throughput TCRbeta sequencing to examine T cell clonal expansion in alopecia areata, in both the C3H/HeJ mouse model and human patients. RNA was obtained with the PAXgene miRNA kit for fixed scalp, the miRNeasy kit for PBMCs, and the RNeasy kit for mouse skin. In humans, TCRbeta sequencing was performed on scalp tissue and on sorted CD4+ and CD8+ peripheral blood T cells from healthy controls and from patients with patchy or totalis/universalis alopecia areata. Clonality in the scalp was compared among normal scalp (n=4), patchy alopecia areata scalp (n=8), and alopecia totalis/universalis scalp (n=8). Amplification of TCRbeta CDR3 regions was done by immunoSEQ multiplex PCR using 35 Vbeta forward primers and 13 Jbeta reverse primers.

Receptors were amplified or captured by the immunoSEQ multiplex PCR assay. For TCR sequencing, RNA was extracted from every sample and reverse transcribed into cDNA to serve as template. SuperScript III was used to make first-strand cDNA, primed with a 2:1 mix of oligo-dT and random hexamers. A synthetic immune receptor repertoire was used to gauge amplification bias, and whatever bias remained was removed computationally. On the authors' methods: After raw reads were preprocessed to remove errors, the CDR3 was defined following IMGT conventions as running from the conserved cysteine to phenylalanine. Clonality was computed by normalizing Shannon entropy by log2 of the number of productive unique TCRs and subtracting the result from 1. Whether each scalp clone was CD4 or CD8 was inferred by checking scalp TCRbeta sequences against the CD4 and CD8 repertoires from sorted blood. As stored in TCRdb, this immuneACCESS dataset retains in-frame rearrangements with V and J assigned. A fraction of the clones does not appear; measured against another copy, unresolved V genes explain less than half of the discrepancy, and the remainder lacks a known reason. V, J and clone size reflect that table, while D and trimming were determined from the DNA. The sample yields 120,000 or so clones; less than 50% were counted once. Roughly a tenth of the sample lies in the top ten.

From alopecia areata patients, peripheral blood was collected along with lesional scalp punch biopsies. PBMCs were separated by density centrifugation and stained for CD3, CD4 and CD8, after which CD4+ and CD8+ T cells were sorted on a FACSAria. Untreated alopecia areata patients were recruited as part of a multicenter biomarker study. Blood CD8+ T cells from about 5 biomarker-study patients were further sorted into NKG2D-low and NKG2D-high fractions. To note about this clone: Its antigen specificity is not known. Base qualities are not provided; no much larger clone lies one nucleotide away.

The paper as a whole reports these results and caveats: Compared with mice, TCR sequences shared between patients were less clear, possibly partly because of HLA diversity across the patient population. Higher clonality and more expanded CD8+ clones were observed in lesional scalp than in normal scalp, particularly in alopecia totalis/universalis, a finding suggestive of antigenic drive. Unlike mouse skin, where gammadelta T cells dominate, normal human skin contains resident alphabeta T cells that get sequenced too, which complicates analysis of the scalp TCR repertoire.

Trimming removed 4 bases from V and 9 bases from J, leaving 6 bases between the germline ends. The germline V gene supplies CDR1 SNHLY and CDR2 FYNNEI. The cysteine opens and the phenylalanine closes a CDR3 of 10 amino acids. Just CDR3 DNA is preserved here, 30 bases in frame from base 1. The sequencing input was NKG2D-low CD8+ T cells sorted from blood. The sample's cell subset or site label, decoded: sorted CD8+ NKG2D-low blood T cells. The TCR sequence derives from a human donor with alopecia areata. The receptor chain draws on TRBV2 and TRBJ2-5; there is no confident call for the D gene. Read as DNA, the sequence is TGTGCCAGCAGTGGCGTGGCCCAGTACTTC. It specifies CASSGVAQYF. The entire variable domain, with the stretches around the CDR3 drawn from the reference TRBV2 and TRBJ2-5 proteins, is EPEVTQTPSHQVTQMGQEVILRCVPISNHLYFYWYRQILGQKVEFLVSFYNNEISEKSEIFDDQFSVERPDGSNFTLKIRSTKLEDSAMYFCASSGVAQYFGPGTRLLVL.